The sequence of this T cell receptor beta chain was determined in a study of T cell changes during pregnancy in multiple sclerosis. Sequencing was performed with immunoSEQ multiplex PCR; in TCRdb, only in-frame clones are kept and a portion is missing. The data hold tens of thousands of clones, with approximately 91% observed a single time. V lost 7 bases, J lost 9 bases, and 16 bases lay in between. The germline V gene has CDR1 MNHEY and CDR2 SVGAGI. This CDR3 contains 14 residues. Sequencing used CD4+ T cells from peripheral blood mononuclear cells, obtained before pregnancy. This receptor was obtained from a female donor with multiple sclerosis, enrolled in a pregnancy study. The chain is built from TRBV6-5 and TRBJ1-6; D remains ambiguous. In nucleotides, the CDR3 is TGTGCCAGCAACCCAGCAGGAAGGCGTTCACCCCTCCACTTT. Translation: CASNPAGRRSPLHF.